These 31 T cell receptor beta chains originate from one sample sequenced in a study of T cells in Graves' hyperthyroidism and ophthalmopathy. RNA transcripts provided the source from which TCR beta CDR3 regions were amplified. Researchers ran a first-round RT-PCR on the TCR CDR3 using the HTBI primer set. One entry per CDR3 protein, called by TCRdb with MiXCR from the multiplex PCR reads. The repertoire holds around 300,000 distinct CDR3 sequences, with approximately 16% as singletons. Sequenced input: blood. These receptors came from a woman between 45 and 60 years old with Graves' hyperthyroidism that later progressed to Graves' ophthalmopathy.

There are many counts of this clonotype. The chain links TRBV10-3 to TRBJ1-5; D is uncertain. The germline V gene encodes CDR1 ENHRY and CDR2 SYGVKD. There are 14 residues in the CDR3. The V end lost 8 bases, the J end lost 0 bases, and 11 bases lay between the germline ends. The CDR3 protein is CAIGPNYSNQPQHF. In nucleotides, the CDR3 is TGTGCCATCGGACCAAATTATAGCAATCAGCCCCAGCATTTT.

This clonotype was picked up many times. The rearrangement uses TRBV12-3 or TRBV12-4 and TRBJ2-7; 10 bases fit TRBD2. Trimming cost V 3 bases and J 3 bases; bases outside gene matches: 2. This CDR3 region has 14 residues. CDR3 nucleotides: TGTGCCAGCAGTTTGGGACTAGCGAACTACGAGCAGTACTTC. The encoded protein is CASSLGLANYEQYF.

In its sample, this clonotype was seen many times. The rearrangement links TRBV5-1 to TRBJ1-4, with D maybe TRBD1 (5 bases). Germline lookup yields CDR1 SGHRS and CDR2 YFSETQ. The CDR3 has 14 residues. V was cut by 0 bases and J by 7 bases, with 10 bases left in between. For the CDR3, the DNA is TGCGCCAGCAGCTTGGGGGGCCTTGGTGAAAAACTGTTTTTT. Protein product: CASSLGGLGEKLFF. Looking up the rest from reference TRBV5-1 and TRBJ1-4 gives the full variable domain: KAGVTQTPRYLIKTRGQQVTLSCSPISGHRSVSWYQQTPGQGLQFLFEYFSETQRNKGNFPGRFSGRQFSNSRSEMNVSTLELGDSALYLCASSLGGLGEKLFFGSGTQLSVL.

This clonotype was seen ten or more times. CDR3 in DNA: TGTGCCACCAGCAAAAACAGGGAACTGTCTCTGTACAATGAGCAGTTCTTC. Its translation: CATSKNRELSLYNEQFF. The chain has TRBV15 and TRBJ2-1, with a tentative D call TRBD1 (6 bases). The V gene lost 4 bases and the J gene lost 4 bases, with 20 bases spanning the gap. The CDR3 is 17 amino acids. Per the germline V gene, CDR1 is LNHNV and CDR2 is YYDKDF (reference sequence).

Many counts were recorded for this clonotype. This chain links TRBV7-8 with TRBJ2-7; 8 bases match TRBD1. Germline V lookup: CDR1 SGHVS, CDR2 FQNEAQ. Trimming cost V 1 base and J 9 bases; bases outside gene matches: 8. The CDR3 consists of 14 residues. CDR3 in DNA: TGTGCCAGCAGCTTAGAGGGACAGGCTCGGGGGCAGTACTTC. Amino acid sequence: CASSLEGQARGQYF.

At least ten counts were recorded for this clonotype. The chain couples TRBV7-2 to TRBJ1-1; possibly TRBD1 for D (6 bases). The CDR3 runs to 14 residues. CDR1 is SGHTA, CDR2 FQGNSA, per germline. The V and J ends lost 2 bases and 4 bases respectively, with 11 bases between them. CDR3: CASSLSNRVTEAFF. Written as DNA, the CDR3 is TGTGCCAGCAGCTTATCGAACAGGGTCACTGAAGCTTTCTTT.

This clonotype showed up just a few times. DNA of the CDR3: TGCAGTGCTAGGACTCAGGGGGCAGGAAACACCATATATTTT. Protein product: CSARTQGAGNTIYF. This chain connects TRBV20-1 to TRBJ1-3; 8 bases are a match to TRBD1. Germline loops: CDR1 DFQATT, CDR2 SNEGSKA (reference sequence). The CDR3 sequence is 14 residues long. V gave up 3 bases and J gave up 4 bases; unmatched junction bases: 5.

The chain recombines TRBV5-4 with TRBJ1-6; the D gene is possibly TRBD1 (6 bases). CDR3 length: 16 amino acids. V lost 6 bases and J lost 9, with 22 bases in between. Germline CDR1 SGHNT, CDR2 YYREEE (reference sequence). In nucleotides, the CDR3 is TGTGCCAGCAATAGCGGTTATGACGGGGGCGCTTCACCCCTCCACTTT. Amino acid sequence: CASNSGYDGGASPLHF. Full variable domain (rest looked up from reference TRBV5-4 and TRBJ1-6): ETGVTQSPTHLIKTRGQQVTLRCSSQSGHNTVSWYQQALGQGPQFIFQYYREEENGRGNFPPRFSGLQFPNYSSELNVNALELDDSALYLCASNSGYDGGASPLHFGNGTRLTVT.

The table lists this clonotype with a few counts. V and J are TRBV7-8 and TRBJ1-4; no definite D call. Germline V gives CDR1 SGHVS, CDR2 FQNEAQ. There are 17 residues in the CDR3. The V and J ends lost 3 bases and 1 base respectively, with 15 bases between them. CDR3 sequence (DNA): TGTGCCAGCAGCTTCGGCCCGTTGGAGGGAACTAATGAAAAACTGTTTTTT. The encoded protein is CASSFGPLEGTNEKLFF.

This clonotype was observed at least ten times. The chain links TRBV9 to TRBJ2-1; D gene unclear. Germline V CDR1 and CDR2: SGDLS, YYNGEE. The CDR3 spans 13 residues. Between the trimmed V and J ends, which lost 4 bases and 8 bases, there was a span of 13 bases. The CDR3 region has the DNA TGTGCCAGCAGCATCGTAACGGGCGATGAGCAGTTCTTC. The encoded protein is CASSIVTGDEQFF.

This clonotype was found a few times. V gene TRBV19 combines with J gene TRBJ2-1, with D tentatively TRBD1 or TRBD2 (5 bases each). The germline V gene encodes CDR1 LNHDA and CDR2 SQIVND (reference sequence). The V and J ends lost 6 bases and 5 bases respectively, with 14 bases between them. This CDR3 is built from 14 residues. CDR3 in amino acids: CASSRDRWDNEQFF. The CDR3 DNA follows: TGTGCCAGTAGCCGGGACCGGTGGGACAATGAGCAGTTCTTC.

This clonotype was picked up many times. The chain recombines TRBV6-1 with TRBJ1-2; 7 positions match TRBD1. There are 15 residues in the CDR3. Germline values: CDR1 MNHNS, CDR2 SASEGT. The junction had 8 bases not matched to a gene; V was cut back by 5 bases and J by 2 bases. The CDR3 DNA follows: TGTGCCAGCAGTAGTACAGGGGTGGGAAACTATGGCTACACCTTC. This sequence encodes CASSSTGVGNYGYTF.

The rearrangement uses TRBV15 and TRBJ1-1, with TRBD1 matching over 8 bases. The CDR3 is 16 amino acids. Germline-derived CDR1 and CDR2 are LNHNV and YYDKDF (reference sequence). J was trimmed by 3 bases and V by 3 bases; bases with no gene match: 9. The CDR3 nucleotides read TGTGCCACCAGCAGTCCCACGACAGGGGAAGACACTGAAGCTTTCTTT. The encoded protein is CATSSPTTGEDTEAFF.

This clonotype was detected many times. The J gene is TRBJ2-1, the V gene TRBV5-1; TRBD2 agrees at 9 bases. The CDR3 spans 17 residues. The V segment lost 1 base and the J segment 6 bases; nucleotides outside the gene matches: 11. Germline values: CDR1 SGHRS, CDR2 YFSETQ. The DNA for the CDR3 is TGCGCCAGCAGCTTGAGTTGGGTCCCAGCGGGAGGCAATGAGCAGTTCTTC. It encodes CASSLSWVPAGGNEQFF.

This clonotype was seen ten or more times. V and J are TRBV2 and TRBJ1-5; the D is unclear. Trimming removed 2 bases from V and 3 bases from J, with 8 bases in between. The CDR3 is 14 residues long. The V gene's germline CDR1 is SNHLY and CDR2 FYNNEI. CDR3 residues: CASSERELNQPQHF. DNA of the CDR3: TGTGCCAGCAGTGAAAGGGAACTCAATCAGCCCCAGCATTTT.

This clonotype was found many times. The chain carries TRBV20-1 and TRBJ2-3, with D hard to call. The germline V and J ends were trimmed by 2 bases and 0 bases, with 12 bases remaining between them. The germline CDR1 and CDR2 sequences are DFQATT and SNEGSKA (reference sequence). The CDR3 is 15 amino acids. CDR3 coding DNA: TGCAGTGCTAGACTCCCGGCTAGAAGCACAGATACGCAGTATTTT. Its protein product is CSARLPARSTDTQYF.

At least ten counts were recorded for this clonotype. The J gene is TRBJ1-5, the V gene TRBV20-1, with 10 bases that match TRBD1. Germline assignment: CDR1 DFQATT and CDR2 SNEGSKA (reference sequence). There are 15 residues in the CDR3. Losses at the gene ends were 5 bases for V and 2 bases for J; bases not matched to a gene: 6. CDR3 loop: CSADRGRWGNQPQHF. DNA of the CDR3: TGCAGTGCTGACAGGGGGCGATGGGGCAATCAGCCCCAGCATTTT.

This clonotype was picked up a small number of times. This chain uses TRBV5-1 with TRBJ2-1; D is ambiguous. V was trimmed by 0 bases and J by 6 bases, leaving 19 bases between them. This CDR3 comprises 17 residues. Looked up from germline, CDR1 is SGHRS and CDR2 is YFSETQ. The CDR3, as DNA: TGCGCCAGCAGCTTGGGGGTGCGACTCGACCGAAGCAATGAGCAGTTCTTC. As protein: CASSLGVRLDRSNEQFF.

The chain employs TRBV28 and TRBJ2-7, with 10 bases that match TRBD1. CDR3 length: 15 amino acids. Germline CDR1 is MDHEN and CDR2 is SYDVKM. The ends lost 5 bases at V and 6 bases at J; junction bases unmatched: 10. CDR3 DNA sequence: TGTGCCAGCAGTCCCCGGGACAGGGGAGTCGGCGAGCAGTACTTC. Protein product: CASSPRDRGVGEQYF.

Many counts were recorded for this clonotype. The V and J genes are TRBV20-1 and TRBJ1-5; D gene unclear. Trimming shortened V by 2 bases and J by 5 bases, and 10 bases separated the two germline ends. Looked up from germline, CDR1 is DFQATT and CDR2 is SNEGSKA (reference sequence). This CDR3 is built from 13 residues. The CDR3 spells CSARIDLDQPQHF. CDR3 bases: TGCAGTGCTAGAATAGATCTAGATCAGCCCCAGCATTTT.

The table lists this clonotype with many counts. The chain joins TRBV10-3 to TRBJ2-2; TRBD2 might be the D (5 bases). Germline CDR1 reads ENHRY; CDR2 reads SYGVKD. With 7 bases removed from V and 3 bases from J, the gap between germline ends came to 9 bases. The CDR3 runs to 13 residues. CDR3 sequence reads: CAIKAGDTGELFF. The DNA of the CDR3 is TGTGCCATCAAGGCCGGGGACACCGGGGAGCTGTTTTTT.

This clonotype was found many times. The rearrangement uses TRBV28 and TRBJ1-5; tentatively, D is TRBD1 (5 bases). V lost 4 bases to trimming and J lost 4 bases, with 8 bases between them. The length of the CDR3 is 13 residues. Germline values: CDR1 MDHEN, CDR2 SYDVKM. The CDR3 nucleotides are TGTGCCAGCAGTTCGGGGGAGAATCAGCCCCAGCATTTT. This translates into CASSSGENQPQHF. Based on the CDR3 plus reference TRBV28 and TRBJ1-5, the full variable domain is DVKVTQSSRYLVKRTGEKVFLECVQDMDHENMFWYRQDPGLGLRLIYFSYDVKMKEKGDIPEGYSVSREKKERFSLILESASTNQTSMYLCASSSGENQPQHFGDGTRLSIL.

This clonotype was seen ten or more times. V and J are TRBV12-3 or TRBV12-4 and TRBJ2-5; TRBD2 is a possible D gene (5 bases). The CDR3 contains 13 residues. Trimming stripped 8 bases from V and 5 bases from J, with 15 bases between. The CDR3 reads CASLEAGRETQYF. As DNA, the CDR3 is TGTGCCAGCCTAGAGGCGGGTCGGGAGACCCAGTACTTC.

The genes are TRBV6-1 and TRBJ1-2; no clear D gene. This CDR3 has 14 amino acids. Germline CDR1 is MNHNS and CDR2 is SASEGT. With 1 base removed from V and 4 bases from J, the gap between germline ends came to 10 bases. For the CDR3, the DNA is TGTGCCAGCAGTGAAGGTCCGGGCATCTATGGCTACACCTTC. Translation gives CASSEGPGIYGYTF.

This clonotype was observed a few times. The J gene is TRBJ1-5, the V gene TRBV20-1, with D possibly being TRBD1 (6 bases). Germline lookup yields CDR1 DFQATT and CDR2 SNEGSKA (reference sequence). V was clipped by 3 bases and J by 2 bases, with 14 bases between them. The CDR3 is 15 amino acids. The chain's CDR3 is CSARGTKGGNQPQHF. The DNA for the CDR3 is TGCAGTGCTAGGGGGACAAAGGGGGGCAATCAGCCCCAGCATTTT.

This clonotype was detected ten times or more. J is TRBJ2-7 and V is TRBV9; a possible D gene is TRBD2 (5 bases). V was pared by 0 bases and J by 0 bases, with 10 bases between. The germline V gene has CDR1 SGDLS and CDR2 YYNGEE. The CDR3 extends over 15 amino acids. The CDR3 region has the DNA TGTGCCAGCAGCGTAGGAGGTGGAGGCTCCTACGAGCAGTACTTC. Protein sequence: CASSVGGGGSYEQYF.

Ten or more counts support this clonotype. The CDR3 is CAWSVGGFYGYTF. CDR3 nucleotide sequence: TGTGCCTGGAGTGTTGGGGGTTTTTATGGCTACACCTTC. The V call is TRBV30, the J call TRBJ1-2; a weak D match, TRBD1 (5 bases). Germline V gives CDR1 GTSNPN, CDR2 SVGIG (reference sequence). The CDR3 runs 13 residues. The germline V and J ends were trimmed by 0 bases and 5 bases, with 10 bases remaining between them. The variable domain in full, with the rest retrieved from reference TRBV30 and TRBJ1-2, is SQTIHQWPATLVQPVGSPLSLECTVEGTSNPNLYWYRQAAGRGLQLLFYSVGIGQISSEVPQNLSASRPQDRQFILSSKKLLLSDSGFYLCAWSVGGFYGYTFGSGTRLTVV.

The sample holds many counts of this clonotype. V and J are TRBV7-2 and TRBJ2-1, with TRBD2 matching 10 bases. V trimming: 2 bases; J trimming: 6 bases; junction bases outside the gene matches: 4. The CDR3 extends over 15 amino acids. The V gene's germline CDR1 is SGHTA and CDR2 FQGNSA. CDR3 nucleotides: TGTGCCAGCAGCTTATGGGTAGCGGGAGGCAATGAGCAGTTCTTC. This translates into CASSLWVAGGNEQFF.

This clonotype has at least ten counts. One junction end does not reproduce the germline sequence, and a read error may be involved. The chain joins TRBV20-1 to TRBJ2-3; TRBD1 or TRBD2 may be the D gene (5 bases each). CDR1 and CDR2 from the germline V gene are DFQATT and SNEGSKA (reference sequence). CDR3 size: 13 residues. This CDR3 reads CSARGASPDTQYF. The CDR3 coding sequence is TGCAGTGCAAGAGGGGCTAGTCCAGATACGCAGTATTTT.

This clonotype was recorded at least ten times. The gene calls are TRBV2 and TRBJ2-7; no clear D. This CDR3 has 12 amino acids. Trimming left V 3 bases short and J 6 bases short, with 9 bases between. Germline V CDR1 and CDR2: SNHLY, FYNNEI. The CDR3 sequence: CASSELFAEQYF. As DNA, the CDR3 is TGTGCCAGCAGTGAGCTCTTCGCCGAGCAGTACTTC.

The V call is TRBV5-4, the J call TRBJ1-4; D might be TRBD1 (5 bases). The CDR3 sequence is 15 residues long. V shed 4 bases and J shed 5 bases, with 15 bases lying between them. Germline V gene lookup returns CDR1 SGHNT and CDR2 YYREEE (reference sequence). DNA for the CDR3: TGTGCCAGCAGCCGCGAAGGGGCCCCCAATGAAAAACTGTTTTTT. Protein sequence: CASSREGAPNEKLFF.